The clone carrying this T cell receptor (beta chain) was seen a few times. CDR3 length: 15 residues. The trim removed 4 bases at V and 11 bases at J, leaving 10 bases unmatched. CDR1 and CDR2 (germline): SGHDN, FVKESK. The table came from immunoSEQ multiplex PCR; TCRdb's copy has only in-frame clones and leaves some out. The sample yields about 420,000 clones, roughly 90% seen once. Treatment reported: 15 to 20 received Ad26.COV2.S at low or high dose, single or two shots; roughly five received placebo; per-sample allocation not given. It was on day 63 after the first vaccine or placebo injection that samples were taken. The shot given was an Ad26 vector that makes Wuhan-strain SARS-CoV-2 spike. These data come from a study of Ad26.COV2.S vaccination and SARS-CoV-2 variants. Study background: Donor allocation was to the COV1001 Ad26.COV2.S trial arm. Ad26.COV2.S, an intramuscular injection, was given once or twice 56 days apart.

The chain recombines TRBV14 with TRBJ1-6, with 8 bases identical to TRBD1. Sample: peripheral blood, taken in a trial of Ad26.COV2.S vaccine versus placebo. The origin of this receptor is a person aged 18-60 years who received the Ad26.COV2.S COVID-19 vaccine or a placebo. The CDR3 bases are TGTGCCAGCAGCCGCATCGACAGGGGATGGGCACCCCTCCACTTT. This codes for CASSRIDRGWAPLHF.